A single sample gave rise to the 18 T cell receptor beta chains below, sequenced in a study of CDR3 diversity in severe acne. MiXCR was run by TCRdb on the PCR reads, yielding one entry per CDR3 protein. This table holds about 93,000 distinct CDR3 sequences, over 45% found once. What was sequenced was blood. The receptors shown here come from a male donor in good health, serving as a control.

The chain has TRBV20-1 and TRBJ2-5; TRBD1 matches 9 bases. CDR1 DFQATT and CDR2 SNEGSKA come from the germline V gene (reference sequence). This CDR3 has 14 amino acids. The junction had 6 bases not matched to a gene; V was cut back by 5 bases and J by 2 bases. The CDR3, as DNA: TGCAGTGCTCCAGACAGGGGGTCACAAGAGACCCAGTACTTC. Its protein product is CSAPDRGSQETQYF.

This clonotype was observed at least ten times. DNA for the CDR3: TGTGCCACCAGTGATTTAGGCGGGAGGAAGAACAATGAGCAGTTCTTC. Translation: CATSDLGGRKNNEQFF. This chain links TRBV24-1 with TRBJ2-1; 8 nucleotides align to TRBD2. From germline, CDR1 is KGHDR and CDR2 SFDVKD. This CDR3 has 16 amino acids. V shed 1 base, J shed 5 bases, and the junction held 6 bases outside the gene matches.

This clonotype was found many times. The chain joins TRBV7-8 to TRBJ2-3, with D hard to call. There are 13 residues in the CDR3. Trimming left V 2 bases short and J 3 bases short, with 6 bases between. CDR1 is SGHVS and CDR2 is FQNEAQ in the germline V gene. The CDR3 sequence: CASSLRNTDTQYF. CDR3 coding DNA: TGTGCCAGCAGCTTAAGGAATACAGATACGCAGTATTTT.

In this sample, this clonotype turned up many times. The chain joins TRBV7-9 to TRBJ2-5; a possible D gene is TRBD1 (6 bases). Germline CDR1 SEHNR, CDR2 FQNEAQ (reference sequence). V was cut by 5 bases and J by 0 bases, with 16 bases left in between. CDR3 length: 16 amino acids. The CDR3 loop reads CASSHQDRPYQETQYF. The CDR3 bases are TGTGCCAGCAGCCATCAGGACAGACCGTACCAAGAGACCCAGTACTTC.

The V gene is TRBV28, the J gene TRBJ2-5; 10 bases align to TRBD2. J lost 5 bases, V lost 3 bases, and 3 bases had no gene match. This CDR3 has 14 residues. Germline V gene lookup returns CDR1 MDHEN and CDR2 SYDVKM. CDR3 nucleotide sequence: TGTGCCAGCAGTTTCAGTAGCGGGAGGGAGACCCAGTACTTC. Amino acid sequence: CASSFSSGRETQYF.

This clonotype was recorded at least ten times. The chain has TRBV19 and TRBJ2-7; 8 positions agree with TRBD2. Germline loops: CDR1 LNHDA, CDR2 SQIVND (reference sequence). The CDR3 length is 15 residues. Trimming removed 2 bases from V and 3 bases from J; junction bases left unmatched: 6. Written as DNA, the CDR3 is TGTGCCAGTAGTATACAATTCGGGAGGGTCTACGAGCAGTACTTC. Translating gives CASSIQFGRVYEQYF. Variable domain in full (rest from reference TRBV19 and TRBJ2-7): DGGITQSPKYLFRKEGQNVTLSCEQNLNHDAMYWYRQDPGQGLRLIYYSQIVNDFQKGDIAEGYSVSREKKESFPLTVTSAQKNPTAFYLCASSIQFGRVYEQYFGPGTRLTVT.

Concerning this clonotype: Compared with germline, one end of the junction differs, possibly owing to a read error. The chain joins TRBV30 to TRBJ1-2, with no clear D. The germline CDR1 and CDR2 sequences are GTSNPN and SVGIG (reference sequence). CDR3 length equals 13 residues. The DNA for the CDR3 is TGTGCCTGGAGCGTAGACCGCTCCTATGGCTACGCCTTC. Translating it yields CAWSVDRSYGYAF.

This clonotype came up a few times. The V gene is TRBV10-2, the J gene TRBJ1-5; 8 positions agree with TRBD1. The germline V gene encodes CDR1 WSHSY and CDR2 SAAADI. This CDR3 is 16 amino acids long. V was pared by 2 bases and J by 7 bases, with 10 bases of the junction left unmatched. CDR3 nucleotides: TGCGCCAGCAGTGAGAGTGGACAGGGCTACGAGCAGCCCCAGCATTTT. Its translation is CASSESGQGYEQPQHF.

The table lists this clonotype with many counts. J is TRBJ1-5 and V is TRBV10-3, with D maybe TRBD1 (5 bases). From germline, CDR1 is ENHRY and CDR2 SYGVKD. Trimming left V 4 bases short and J 1 base short, with 11 bases between. The CDR3 contains 15 residues. CDR3 protein: CAISGEGLSNQPQHF. The DNA for the CDR3 is TGTGCCATCAGTGGTGAGGGGCTCAGCAATCAGCCCCAGCATTTT.

This clonotype is judged medium-sized. The V and J genes are TRBV7-2 and TRBJ1-1; 7 bases line up with TRBD1. The CDR3 loop spans 14 amino acids. Germline lookup yields CDR1 SGHTA and CDR2 FQGNSA. Trimming at V came to 3 bases and at J to 5 bases, leaving 6 bases not matched to a gene. The CDR3 spells CASSFGSGGTEAFF. In nucleotides, the CDR3 is TGTGCCAGCAGCTTCGGTTCAGGGGGGACTGAAGCTTTCTTT.

The chain uses TRBV16 and TRBJ1-1, with D perhaps TRBD1 (5 bases). The V end lost 2 bases, the J end lost 10 bases, and 14 bases lay between the germline ends. The CDR3 length is 13 residues. Germline assignment: CDR1 KGHSY and CDR2 FQNENV. The CDR3 region has the DNA TGTGCCAGCAGCCAAGGGGTTCAGGGAGCAGCTTTCTTT. Protein product: CASSQGVQGAAFF.

The V gene is TRBV5-1, the J gene TRBJ2-7, with D perhaps TRBD1 (6 bases). Trimming stripped 4 bases from V and 2 bases from J, with 16 bases between. There are 15 residues in the CDR3. Germline CDR1 SGHRS, CDR2 YFSETQ. CDR3 protein: CASSNSGTWTYEQYF. CDR3 sequence (DNA): TGCGCCAGCAGCAACTCCGGGACATGGACCTACGAGCAGTACTTC.

This sequence joins TRBV11-3 and TRBJ2-7; D is possibly TRBD2 (5 bases). V was shortened by 4 bases and J by 10 bases, with 11 bases between the two germline ends. This CDR3 contains 11 residues. Germline V gives CDR1 SGHNT, CDR2 YENEEA. CDR3 nucleotide sequence: TGTGCCAGCAGCTCCCCTTCGGGACAGTACTTC. The encoded protein is CASSSPSGQYF.

V usage is TRBV24-1 and J usage is TRBJ2-5, with D hard to call. CDR3 length: 17 amino acids. CDR1 is KGHDR and CDR2 is SFDVKD in the germline V gene. V lost 3 bases, J lost 3 bases, and 19 bases lay in between. CDR3 nucleotide sequence: TGTGCCACCAGTGATCAAGGGCTAAGCCCTCCGGAAGAGACCCAGTACTTC. As protein: CATSDQGLSPPEETQYF.

This chain uses TRBV7-2 with TRBJ1-2, with D hard to call. The germline V gene encodes CDR1 SGHTA and CDR2 FQGNSA. V lost 2 bases and J 12 bases, leaving 16 bases between the germline ends. The CDR3 has 13 residues. The CDR3 DNA is TGTGCCAGCAGCTTACCCGGAAGCTCTGGAAACACCTTC. It encodes CASSLPGSSGNTF.

This clonotype showed up many times. This sequence joins TRBV6-5 and TRBJ1-2; TRBD1 is a possible D gene (5 bases). The CDR3 length is 17 residues. Germline loops: CDR1 MNHEY, CDR2 SVGAGI. V lost 4 bases and J lost 8, with 26 bases in between. CDR3 coding DNA: TGTGCCAGCAGTTTTTTTCCCCTCAGACCGGGACTGGGAGGCTACACCTTC. It yields the protein CASSFFPLRPGLGGYTF.

This clonotype is labeled as medium-sized (0.01 to 0.1%). The chain combines TRBV4-2 with TRBJ2-5, with TRBD2 matching over 9 bases. V gave up 0 bases and J gave up 5 bases; unmatched junction bases: 7. CDR3 length: 16 residues. Germline assignment: CDR1 LGHNA and CDR2 YNFKEQ. The CDR3 nucleotides read TGTGCCAGCAGCCAAGATGGAGGCGGGGGGGCCGAGACCCAGTACTTC. Translated: CASSQDGGGGAETQYF.

V usage is TRBV10-2 and J usage is TRBJ2-6; D ambiguous. Trimming removed 3 bases from V and 0 bases from J, with 6 bases in between. The CDR3 consists of 15 residues. Germline loops: CDR1 WSHSY, CDR2 SAAADI. The CDR3 DNA sequence: TGCGCCAGCAGTGAATCCTTCTCTGGGGCCAACGTCCTGACTTTC. Its translation is CASSESFSGANVLTF.